A selection of T cell receptor beta chains follows, all from one sample in a study of CD8 T cells in ankylosing spondylitis. TCRdb reanalysed the 5' RACE reads using MiXCR and keeps one entry per CDR3 protein. Among roughly 490,000 distinct CDR3 sequences listed, approximately 5.3% were seen once. The sequenced sample consisted of blood, either unsorted or a sorted T cell fraction (not recorded which). These receptors were taken from a male donor with ankylosing spondylitis. Each CDR3 is given with its conserved first and last residue. The order of the fields is V gene, D gene, clone size, J gene, CDR3 DNA, CDR3 protein. D genes are given only for firm matches. The size of a clone is reported for some rows only, either as once, few or many, or as a class for expanded clones.

>TRBV12-3/TRBV12-4|TRBD1|many|TRBJ2-3
TGTGCCAGCAAACGAGACAGGGGAATAGATACGCAGTATTTT
CASKRDRGIDTQYF
>TRBV7-2|NA|many|TRBJ1-2
TGTGCCAGCAGCCCCGGGACCCCGGGGAGCTACACCTTC
CASSPGTPGSYTF
>TRBV6-2/TRBV6-3|NA|many|TRBJ2-1
TGTGCCAGCAGTACGACCACCAGGTACGAGCAGTTCTTC
CASSTTTRYEQFF
>TRBV12-3/TRBV12-4|TRBD2|many|TRBJ2-3
TGTGCCAGCAGTATCGGGACTAGCGGGGGAGATACGCAGTATTTT
CASSIGTSGGDTQYF
>TRBV5-1|NA|many|TRBJ2-3
TGCGCCAGCAGCCTACTAGTGGTTACAGATACGCAGTATTTT
CASSLLVVTDTQYF
>TRBV2|NA|NA|TRBJ2-5
TGTGCCAGCAGTGACGAAGGCGTCGGCAAGACCCAGTACTTC
CASSDEGVGKTQYF
>TRBV7-6|NA|few|TRBJ2-5
TGTGCCAGCAGCACAGGGTCTCGAGCGTTCCAAGAGACCCAGTACTTC
CASSTGSRAFQETQYF
>TRBV4-1|TRBD1|NA|TRBJ2-2
TGCGCCAGCAGCCACAGGGGGATGGCAGGGCATACCGGGGAGCTGTTTTTT
CASSHRGMAGHTGELFF
>TRBV5-4|TRBD1|many|TRBJ2-3
TGTGCCAGCAGCTCGACAGGGGCCACAGATACGCAGTATTTT
CASSSTGATDTQYF
>TRBV7-9|NA|NA|TRBJ2-1
TGTGCCAGCAGCTTTGGGCAGGGTCTTAATGAGCAGTTCTTC
CASSFGQGLNEQFF
>TRBV7-9|TRBD1|many|TRBJ2-7
TGTGCCAGCAGCTCCCAGGGGGAAGGGCAGTACTTC
CASSSQGEGQYF
>TRBV4-3|TRBD1|many|TRBJ2-4
TGCGCCAGCAGCCTCATACAGGGGCCCCTCGGAAACATTCAGTACTTC
CASSLIQGPLGNIQYF
>TRBV12-3/TRBV12-4|NA|many|TRBJ1-1
TGTGCCAGCAGCCCTATTCGGGGGGCAGGGGAAGCTTTCTTT
CASSPIRGAGEAFF
>TRBV7-2|NA|many|TRBJ1-2
TGTGCCAGCGGCGACACCAGGGGTCATGGTGGCTACACCTTC
CASGDTRGHGGYTF
>TRBV4-2|TRBD2|few|TRBJ2-3
TGTGCCAGCAGCCAAGATCAGTTGGTAGCGGGGGGGCCAGATACGCAGTATTTT
CASSQDQLVAGGPDTQYF
>TRBV12-3/TRBV12-4|TRBD2|many|TRBJ2-2
TGTGCCAGCACCAGACCGCCGGGACTAGGGACCGGGGAGCTGTTTTTT
CASTRPPGLGTGELFF
>TRBV29-1|TRBD1|many|TRBJ2-5
TGCAGCGCTACAGACAGGGGGCGCGAAGAGACCCAGTACTTC
CSATDRGREETQYF
>TRBV5-5|NA|few|TRBJ2-7
TGTGCCAGCAGCGAGATAGGGGAGCAGTACTTC
CASSEIGEQYF
>TRBV5-1|TRBD1|many|TRBJ1-1
TGCGCCAGCAGCTTTTCGAGACAGGGGGTCGCGGGCACTGAAGCTTTCTTT
CASSFSRQGVAGTEAFF
>TRBV7-9|NA|many|TRBJ1-1
TGTGCCAGCAGCCCCGGGAGGCTCAGCGGGGAGACTGAAGCTTTCTTT
CASSPGRLSGETEAFF
>TRBV20-1|TRBD2|many|TRBJ2-1
TGCAGTGCGCCGGGACTAGCGGGAGATAATGAGCAGTTCTTC
CSAPGLAGDNEQFF
>TRBV4-1|NA|many|TRBJ2-5
TGCGCCAGCAGCCAAGTGGGGGCAACCTTGACCCAGTACTTC
CASSQVGATLTQYF
>TRBV4-1|NA|NA|TRBJ1-1
TGCGCCAGCAGCCAAGTCGATGGAAGCACTGAAGCTTTCTTT
CASSQVDGSTEAFF
>TRBV5-1|NA|few|TRBJ2-3
TGCGCCAGCAGCTTGAAAGTCGTTCGCACAGATACGCAGTATTTT
CASSLKVVRTDTQYF
>TRBV5-1|TRBD2|NA|TRBJ2-7
TGCGCCAGCACCCAAAGCGGGAGGCCCCCCGGGGAGCAGTACTTC
CASTQSGRPPGEQYF
>TRBV12-3/TRBV12-4|NA|NA|TRBJ2-5
TGTGCCAGCAGTTTGGCAGAGACCCAGAACTTC
CASSLAETQNF
>TRBV4-1|TRBD2|NA|TRBJ2-7
TGCGCCAGCAGCCCCCGCGGGAGGCTTTCCTACGAGCAGTACTTC
CASSPRGRLSYEQYF
>TRBV5-1|NA|few|TRBJ2-3
TGCGCCAGCAGCGCCGGGACCCCTGACACAGATACGCAGTATTTT
CASSAGTPDTDTQYF
>TRBV16|NA|many|TRBJ1-6
TGTGCCAGCAGCCCCATGGGAGGAGTTAATTCACCCCTCCACTTT
CASSPMGGVNSPLHF
>TRBV5-1|TRBD1|many|TRBJ1-2
TGCGCCAGCAGCAGGACTCGACAGGGCTGGAACTATGGCTACACCTTC
CASSRTRQGWNYGYTF
>TRBV12-3/TRBV12-4|TRBD2|many|TRBJ2-2
TGTGCCAGCAGATCACAGACTAGCGGGACTTCGGGGGAGCTGTTTTTT
CASRSQTSGTSGELFF
>TRBV7-3|TRBD1|many|TRBJ1-1
TGTGCCAGCAGCTCCCAGGGGGCGCAGGCGGCTTTCTTT
CASSSQGAQAAFF
>TRBV18|NA|many|TRBJ2-5
TGTGCCAGCTCACCAAGTATCCGGGAGACCCAGTACTTC
CASSPSIRETQYF
>TRBV29-1|TRBD1|many|TRBJ2-7
TGCAGCGTTGATCATCCGAGCGGTGCAGGGGGCTTAGGCGAGCAGTACTTC
CSVDHPSGAGGLGEQYF
>TRBV5-1|NA|many|TRBJ2-3
TGCGCCAGCAGCTTGGACGAGGGCCGTCCAGATACGCAGTATTTT
CASSLDEGRPDTQYF
>TRBV3-1|NA|few|TRBJ2-7
TGTGCCAGCAGCCGATCTAACGAGCAGTACTTC
CASSRSNEQYF
>TRBV5-1|NA|many|TRBJ2-3
TGCGCCAGCAGCTTAGAAGGGGGCACAGATACGCAGTATTTT
CASSLEGGTDTQYF
>TRBV29-1|NA|many|TRBJ2-3
TGCAGCGTTGACAGTACCTCTGGCACAGATACGCAGTATTTT
CSVDSTSGTDTQYF
>TRBV7-8|TRBD1|few|TRBJ2-7
TGTGCCAGCAGCGTCAACAGGGGTCCCTCGGGAGAGCAGTACTTC
CASSVNRGPSGEQYF
>TRBV5-1|TRBD1|many|TRBJ1-1
TGCGCCAGCAGCTTGGGGACAGGGGGCCTCGCTGAAGCTTTCTTT
CASSLGTGGLAEAFF
>TRBV6-5|NA|many|TRBJ1-5
TGTGCCAGCAGTTACCGACCCGATCAGCCCCAGCATTTT
CASSYRPDQPQHF
>TRBV7-2|NA|many|TRBJ1-1
TGTGCCAGCAGCTTAATTTTTGTAACTGAAGCTTTCTTT
CASSLIFVTEAFF
>TRBV24-1|TRBD1|many|TRBJ2-1
TGTGCCACCAGTGACCTGGGACAGGGCTCGGCAAATGAGCAGTTCTTC
CATSDLGQGSANEQFF